The 15 T cell receptor beta chains in this list originate from one sample, sequenced in a study of cytomegalovirus exposure and HLA in healthy donors. Here immunoSEQ multiplex PCR was the method, and the copy in TCRdb shows in-frame clones only, minus some. Seen here are fewer than 200,000 clones, about 88% observed once, and the top ten hold 2% to 2.5%. Material: PBMCs. Every receptor here comes from a woman between 18 and 29 years old in good health and CMV-seronegative.

The chain combines TRBV11-2 with TRBJ2-7; the D gene is possibly TRBD1 (5 bases). Deletions cut 4 bases from V and 2 bases from J, with 12 bases between. CDR3 size: 14 residues. Germline V gene data show CDR1 as SGHAT and CDR2 as FQNNGV. CDR3 region: CASSYRDRPYEQYF. In nucleotides, the CDR3 is TGTGCCAGCAGCTACCGCGACAGACCCTACGAGCAGTACTTC.

The CDR3 nucleotides are TGTGCCAGCAGCGTAGAAAGGGGGCCGCGGAATGAGCAGTTCTTC. As protein: CASSVERGPRNEQFF. V gene TRBV9 combines with J gene TRBJ2-1; 7 bases line up with TRBD1. V dropped 0 bases and J dropped 7; count of bases not matched to a gene: 7. The CDR3 is made up of 15 amino acids. CDR1 is SGDLS and CDR2 is YYNGEE in the germline V gene.

This clone was seen only once. The chain recombines TRBV30 with TRBJ2-3; TRBD2 agrees at 7 bases. Trimming removed 2 bases from V and 5 bases from J; junction bases left unmatched: 7. The CDR3 length is 14 residues. CDR1 GTSNPN and CDR2 SVGIG come from the germline V gene (reference sequence). The CDR3 loop reads CAWSRRGSGDTQYF. The CDR3 nucleotides read TGTGCCTGGAGTCGGCGGGGGTCTGGAGATACGCAGTATTTT.

The V and J genes are TRBV19 and TRBJ1-5, with D maybe TRBD1 (5 bases). Germline V gene lookup returns CDR1 LNHDA and CDR2 SQIVND (reference sequence). The V gene lost 4 bases and the J gene lost 0 bases, with 10 bases spanning the gap. This CDR3 is 15 amino acids long. The CDR3 sequence: CASSTGVYSNQPQHF. CDR3 DNA: TGTGCCAGTAGTACGGGGGTTTATAGCAATCAGCCCCAGCATTTT.

This clone has just a few counts. V usage is TRBV2 and J usage is TRBJ1-5; no reliable D call. Germline assignment: CDR1 SNHLY and CDR2 FYNNEI. The V gene lost 2 bases and the J gene lost 13 bases, with 12 bases spanning the gap. The CDR3 has 12 residues. The CDR3, as DNA: TGTGCCAGCAGTGAAATCCCGGGGTCACAGCATTTT. This translates into CASSEIPGSQHF.

This clone has at least ten counts. The chain combines TRBV19 with TRBJ1-2; unclear D gene. This CDR3 is 14 amino acids long. V lost 4 bases, J lost 1 base, and 10 bases lay in between. CDR1 LNHDA and CDR2 SQIVND come from the germline V gene (reference sequence). The CDR3 loop reads CASSRNRFNYGYTF. CDR3 DNA sequence: TGTGCCAGTAGTAGGAACAGATTTAACTATGGCTACACCTTC.

The V and J genes are TRBV5-1 and TRBJ2-1, with 9 bases identical to TRBD1. This CDR3 has 15 amino acids. Germline V lookup: CDR1 SGHRS, CDR2 YFSETQ. V shed 6 bases and J 5 bases; nucleotides not matched to a gene: 9. The CDR3 sequence: CASTSRDRVNNEQFF. The CDR3 DNA is TGCGCCAGCACCTCCCGGGACAGGGTTAACAATGAGCAGTTCTTC.

CDR3 sequence reads: CASSLDRVGGNTIYF. For the CDR3, the DNA is TGTGCCAGCAGCCTTGACAGGGTCGGAGGAAACACCATATATTTT. The J gene is TRBJ1-3, the V gene TRBV6-5; 7 bases are a match to TRBD1. Germline CDR1 reads MNHEY; CDR2 reads SVGAGI. The CDR3 spans 15 residues. Germline trimming cut 6 bases from V and 4 bases from J; bases unmatched to any gene: 9.

The rearrangement uses TRBV9 and TRBJ2-5; D is ambiguous. CDR3 length: 16 amino acids. Trimming cost V 0 bases and J 0 bases, with 12 bases left between them. Germline CDR1 and CDR2: SGDLS and YYNGEE. DNA of the CDR3: TGTGCCAGCAGCGTAGGGGCAGGCCCAGACCAAGAGACCCAGTACTTC. The encoded protein is CASSVGAGPDQETQYF.

The rearrangement links TRBV10-3 to TRBJ1-2; D is undetermined. The CDR3 has 14 residues. With 3 bases removed from V and 2 bases from J, the gap between germline ends came to 10 bases. Per the germline V gene, CDR1 is ENHRY and CDR2 is SYGVKD. The CDR3 region has the DNA TGTGCCATCAGTGAACGGGGAGACAACTATGGCTACACCTTC. Amino acid sequence: CAISERGDNYGYTF.

The rearrangement links TRBV6-5 to TRBJ2-1; perhaps TRBD1 as D (7 bases). The CDR3 loop spans 12 amino acids. Germline lookup yields CDR1 MNHEY and CDR2 SVGAGI. The V gene lost 4 bases and the J gene lost 9 bases, with 10 bases spanning the gap. The chain's CDR3 is CASSSGGSEQFF. DNA for the CDR3: TGTGCCAGCAGTTCAGGGGGGAGTGAGCAGTTCTTC.

The chain is built from TRBV27 and TRBJ1-5; the match to TRBD1 covers 9 bases. The ends lost 2 bases at V and 6 bases at J; junction bases unmatched: 8. The CDR3 loop spans 16 amino acids. Germline V gene sequence: CDR1 MNHEY, CDR2 SMNVEV (reference sequence). CDR3 DNA sequence: TGTGCCAGCAGTTTAAGGATGGGACAGGGTTCTCAGCCCCAGCATTTT. Translating it yields CASSLRMGQGSQPQHF.

The CDR3 spells CASTERGSNVDYGYTF. The CDR3 nucleotides are TGCGCCAGCACGGAGAGGGGGTCCAATGTGGACTATGGCTACACCTTC. The chain joins TRBV10-1 to TRBJ1-2; D possibly corresponds to TRBD1 (6 bases). Per germline, CDR1 WNHNN and CDR2 SYGVQD (reference sequence). V was pared by 7 bases and J by 3 bases, with 21 bases between. The CDR3 is 16 amino acids.

This clone has just one count. The CDR3 DNA sequence: TGCGCCAGCAGCCATTCCCGCCCGACAGGGACTAGCGGATCCTACGAGCAGTACTTC. Translated: CASSHSRPTGTSGSYEQYF. The chain recombines TRBV4-3 with TRBJ2-7; 11 bases line up with TRBD2. The CDR3 totals 19 residues. Looked up from germline, CDR1 is LGHNA and CDR2 is YSLEER. V shed 3 bases and J 1 base; nucleotides not matched to a gene: 14.

The rearrangement links TRBV4-3 to TRBJ2-1; 7 nucleotides line up with TRBD2. V trimming: 2 bases; J trimming: 1 base; junction bases outside the gene matches: 14. From germline, CDR1 is LGHNA and CDR2 YSLEER. The CDR3 has 19 residues. The CDR3 region has the DNA TGCGCCAGCAGCCAATATCCCCCGACTAGCTCACGATCCTACAATGAGCAGTTCTTC. Translating it yields CASSQYPPTSSRSYNEQFF.